These 8 T cell receptor beta chains share one sample of origin, sequenced in a study of blood T cell repertoires in COVID-19. Repertoires were generated with immunoSEQ multiplex PCR, while TCRdb's copy carries only in-frame clones and drops some. Found here are tens of thousands of clones, about 81% of them singletons; the top ten hold approximately 2.5%. Sequenced material: peripheral blood. Receptors were obtained from a man aged 50-59 years with acute or convalescent COVID-19.

The DNA for the CDR3 is TGTGCCAGCCACCCAGGAGGCACTGAAGCTTTCTTT. This codes for CASHPGGTEAFF. J is TRBJ1-1 and V is TRBV6-5, with D uncertain. This CDR3 has 12 amino acids. Germline assignment: CDR1 MNHEY and CDR2 SVGAGI. The germline V and J ends were trimmed by 8 bases and 4 bases, with 11 bases remaining between them.

This clone was observed a handful of times. The chain links TRBV11-2 to TRBJ2-5, with 8 nucleotides matching TRBD2. Trimming cost V 4 bases and J 5 bases; bases outside gene matches: 9. The germline V gene has CDR1 SGHAT and CDR2 FQNNGV. CDR3 length equals 15 residues. For the CDR3, the DNA is TGTGCCAGCAGCTCCCCTCGGGGGGGCCGCGAGACCCAGTACTTC. The encoded protein is CASSSPRGGRETQYF.

The sample holds one count of this clone. The genes are TRBV2 and TRBJ1-2; possible D gene TRBD1, 5 bases. With 3 bases removed from V and 1 base from J, the gap between germline ends came to 21 bases. The CDR3 sequence is 18 residues long. Germline V gene sequence: CDR1 SNHLY, CDR2 FYNNEI. The DNA for the CDR3 is TGTGCCAGCAGTGACCCCGAGATGAAAGGGGCAAATAACTATGGCTACACCTTC. The encoded protein is CASSDPEMKGANNYGYTF.

The chain has TRBV10-2 and TRBJ1-5; no firm D call. The CDR3 is 15 amino acids. V was trimmed by 2 bases and J by 4 bases, leaving 12 bases between them. Germline values: CDR1 WSHSY, CDR2 SAAADI. The CDR3 nucleotides read TGCGCCAGCAGTGAGAGGTCAGTAGCTAATCAGCCCCAGCATTTT. Translated: CASSERSVANQPQHF.

The chain employs TRBV28 and TRBJ2-3, with D perhaps TRBD1 (5 bases). Trimming stripped 7 bases from V and 1 base from J, with 15 bases between. Germline V gene lookup returns CDR1 MDHEN and CDR2 SYDVKM. CDR3 length equals 15 residues. CDR3 region: CASKDSGRGTDTQYF. The CDR3 region has the DNA TGTGCCAGCAAAGATAGTGGCAGGGGCACAGATACGCAGTATTTT.

The chain combines TRBV5-1 with TRBJ2-5; 13 nucleotides match TRBD2. The ends lost 4 bases at V and 0 bases at J; junction bases unmatched: 9. The germline CDR1 and CDR2 sequences are SGHRS and YFSETQ. The CDR3 is 18 residues long. The CDR3 DNA reads TGCGCCAGCAGCCCCGGGACTAGCGGGGCGGGGTACCAAGAGACCCAGTACTTC. This codes for CASSPGTSGAGYQETQYF.

The rearrangement joins TRBV7-9 to TRBJ2-1; D uncertain. Germline CDR1 SEHNR, CDR2 FQNEAQ (reference sequence). V was cut by 0 bases and J by 6 bases, with 15 bases left in between. CDR3 length: 16 amino acids. DNA for the CDR3: TGTGCCAGCAGCTTAGCGCTAGAATGGGTAGGCAATGAGCAGTTCTTC. As protein: CASSLALEWVGNEQFF.

The chain has TRBV6-5 and TRBJ2-3, with 7 bases aligning to TRBD2. The CDR3 contains 14 residues. With 8 bases clipped from V and 3 bases from J, the junction kept 8 bases outside the gene matches. Germline CDR1 and CDR2: MNHEY and SVGAGI. CDR3: CASVSGAGTDTQYF. The CDR3 DNA is TGTGCCAGCGTGTCGGGAGCGGGGACAGATACGCAGTATTTT.